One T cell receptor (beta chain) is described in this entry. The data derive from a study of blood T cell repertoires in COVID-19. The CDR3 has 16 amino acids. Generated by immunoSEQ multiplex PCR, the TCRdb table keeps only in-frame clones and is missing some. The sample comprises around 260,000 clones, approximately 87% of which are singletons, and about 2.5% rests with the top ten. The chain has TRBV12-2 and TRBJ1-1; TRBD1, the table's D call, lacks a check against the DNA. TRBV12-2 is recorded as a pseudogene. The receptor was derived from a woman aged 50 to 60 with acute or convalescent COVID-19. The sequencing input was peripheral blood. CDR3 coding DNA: TGTGCAAGTCGCTTAGAAGGGGACAGCCGGAACACTGAAGCTTTCTTT. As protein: CASRLEGDSRNTEAFF.